These T cell receptor beta chains were read from a single sample in a study of shared clonotypes between healthy human individuals. The protocol was immunoSEQ multiplex PCR, while the TCRdb copy is restricted to in-frame clones and leaves out a portion. The sample has about 490,000 clones, approximately 79% seen once. Sequenced sample: PBMCs. These receptors were obtained from a woman aged 40 to 50 in good health. Some clones in this sample may be carry-over from other donors' samples. Both conserved end residues are part of each CDR3. A D gene is named only where the DNA matches it firmly. Size values are once, few and many counts, or a class for expanded clones, and some rows have none.

CDR3 DNA: TGCGCCAGCAGCTTAGGGACTAGCGGGCGCCAAGAGACCCAGTACTTC; CDR3 protein: CASSLGTSGRQETQYF; clone size: -; D gene: TRBD2; J gene: TRBJ2-5; V gene: TRBV5-1
CDR3 DNA: TGTGCCAGTAAACCGGGACAACTATACAATGAGCAGTTCTTC; CDR3 protein: CASKPGQLYNEQFF; clone size: few; D gene: -; J gene: TRBJ2-1; V gene: TRBV28
CDR3 DNA: TGTGCCAGCTCACCGGGGGGAGGCGAGACCCAGTACTTC; CDR3 protein: CASSPGGGETQYF; clone size: -; D gene: -; J gene: TRBJ2-5; V gene: TRBV18
CDR3 DNA: TGTGCCAGCAGCTCGGGGGCGAGCACCCAAGAGACCCAGTACTTC; CDR3 protein: CASSSGASTQETQYF; clone size: -; D gene: -; J gene: TRBJ2-5; V gene: TRBV7-9
CDR3 DNA: TGTGCCAGCAGCTCCCGCAGGGGGCGCACGGAGACCCAGTACTTC; CDR3 protein: CASSSRRGRTETQYF; clone size: -; D gene: TRBD1; J gene: TRBJ2-5; V gene: TRBV11-1
CDR3 DNA: TGTGCCAGCAGATCGGACAGGGGCGGCGCTGAAGCTTTCTTT; CDR3 protein: CASRSDRGGAEAFF; clone size: -; D gene: TRBD1; J gene: TRBJ1-1; V gene: TRBV7-6
CDR3 DNA: TGTGCCAGCAGTGGCGCGGGAGGCAACACCGGGGAGCTGTTTTTT; CDR3 protein: CASSGAGGNTGELFF; clone size: -; D gene: TRBD2; J gene: TRBJ2-2; V gene: TRBV9
CDR3 DNA: TGTGCCAGCAGCTCAGAGCGGACGCGAGTATCTGGGGCCAACGTCCTGACTTTC; CDR3 protein: CASSSERTRVSGANVLTF; clone size: -; D gene: -; J gene: TRBJ2-6; V gene: TRBV7-2
CDR3 DNA: TGTGCCAGCAGTTTAGCGGGACCGAACACCGGGGAGCTGTTTTTT; CDR3 protein: CASSLAGPNTGELFF; clone size: -; D gene: TRBD2; J gene: TRBJ2-2; V gene: TRBV2
CDR3 DNA: TGTGCCAGCAGCGCCGCAGGGAACGGCTACACCTTC; CDR3 protein: CASSAAGNGYTF; clone size: -; D gene: -; J gene: TRBJ1-2; V gene: TRBV9
CDR3 DNA: TGTGCCAGCAGTTTATTCAGGGGATATAGCAATCAGCCCCAGCATTTT; CDR3 protein: CASSLFRGYSNQPQHF; clone size: -; D gene: -; J gene: TRBJ1-5; V gene: TRBV28
CDR3 DNA: TGTGCCAGCAGCGTAGAGCCCTCTCGAGCGGGAGGAATTAGTAGCACAGATACGCAGTATTTT; CDR3 protein: CASSVEPSRAGGISSTDTQYF; clone size: -; D gene: TRBD2; J gene: TRBJ2-3; V gene: TRBV9
CDR3 DNA: TGTGCCAGCAGCATCGGACGCTCCGGGAATTCACCCCTCCACTTT; CDR3 protein: CASSIGRSGNSPLHF; clone size: -; D gene: -; J gene: TRBJ1-6; V gene: TRBV7-8
CDR3 DNA: TGTGCCAGCAGTCCAGACAGGGAGGCTGAAGCTTTCTTT; CDR3 protein: CASSPDREAEAFF; clone size: -; D gene: TRBD1; J gene: TRBJ1-1; V gene: TRBV2
CDR3 DNA: TGTGCCAGCAGCTCGGAGGGTGGAGAGACCCAGTACTTC; CDR3 protein: CASSSEGGETQYF; clone size: -; D gene: -; J gene: TRBJ2-5; V gene: TRBV28
CDR3 DNA: TGCGCCAGCAGCCAAGATCGGGCCCTGGGACTAGCGGATCTCACAGATACGCAGTATTTT; CDR3 protein: CASSQDRALGLADLTDTQYF; clone size: -; D gene: TRBD2; J gene: TRBJ2-3; V gene: TRBV4-3
CDR3 DNA: TGTGCCAGCAGCCACCCGAGCCTTGGAACCCAGACCCAGTACTTC; CDR3 protein: CASSHPSLGTQTQYF; clone size: -; D gene: -; J gene: TRBJ2-5; V gene: TRBV7-9
CDR3 DNA: TGTGCCAGCAGCTTAGTGGGCACAGGGTACTCCTACAATGAGCAGTTCTTC; CDR3 protein: CASSLVGTGYSYNEQFF; clone size: -; D gene: -; J gene: TRBJ2-1; V gene: TRBV7-2
CDR3 DNA: TGTGCCAGCAGCAGTAAGCGCTGTGTTTGTTGTGAGCAGTTCTTC; CDR3 protein: CASSSKRCVCCEQFF; clone size: few; D gene: -; J gene: TRBJ2-1; V gene: TRBV21-1
CDR3 DNA: TGTGCCAGCAGCCCCCCGCAGGCTAGCGGGAGGACCGAGCAGTACTTC; CDR3 protein: CASSPPQASGRTEQYF; clone size: -; D gene: TRBD2; J gene: TRBJ2-7; V gene: TRBV5-4
CDR3 DNA: TGCGCCAGCAGCCAAGATGGGACAGGGGACTATGGCTACACCTTC; CDR3 protein: CASSQDGTGDYGYTF; clone size: many; D gene: TRBD1; J gene: TRBJ1-2; V gene: TRBV4-3
CDR3 DNA: TGTGCCAGCAGCCAATTCCGGGACACTGAAGCTTTCTTT; CDR3 protein: CASSQFRDTEAFF; clone size: -; D gene: -; J gene: TRBJ1-1; V gene: TRBV14
CDR3 DNA: TGCGCCAGCAGCTTGGTAGCGGGAGGACGCGAGCAGTTCTTC; CDR3 protein: CASSLVAGGREQFF; clone size: -; D gene: TRBD2; J gene: TRBJ2-1; V gene: TRBV5-1
CDR3 DNA: TGTGCCAGTCAGAGCGGAATGAGGACCGGGGAGCTGTTTTTT; CDR3 protein: CASQSGMRTGELFF; clone size: -; D gene: -; J gene: TRBJ2-2; V gene: TRBV19
CDR3 DNA: TGTGCCAGCAGCTTAGATCGGAAAGGCACAGATACGCAGTATTTT; CDR3 protein: CASSLDRKGTDTQYF; clone size: -; D gene: -; J gene: TRBJ2-3; V gene: TRBV11-2
CDR3 DNA: TGTGCCAGCAGTTTATGGAGGGGTCAGCCCCAGCATTTT; CDR3 protein: CASSLWRGQPQHF; clone size: -; D gene: -; J gene: TRBJ1-5; V gene: TRBV27
CDR3 DNA: TGTGCCAGCAGTGACGAAGTTCAGCCCCAGCATTTT; CDR3 protein: CASSDEVQPQHF; clone size: -; D gene: -; J gene: TRBJ1-5; V gene: TRBV2
CDR3 DNA: TGTGCCAGCAGGGGGGACAGGTTGAACACTGAAGCTTTCTTT; CDR3 protein: CASRGDRLNTEAFF; clone size: -; D gene: TRBD1; J gene: TRBJ1-1; V gene: TRBV2
CDR3 DNA: TGCAGCGTTGAGCTAGGACAGGGAGTAGGGCAGTACTTC; CDR3 protein: CSVELGQGVGQYF; clone size: -; D gene: TRBD1; J gene: TRBJ2-7; V gene: TRBV29-1
CDR3 DNA: TGTGCCAGCTCACCAGCACAGGGGTCCGAGGTCTTC; CDR3 protein: CASSPAQGSEVF; clone size: -; D gene: TRBD1; J gene: TRBJ2-1; V gene: TRBV18
CDR3 DNA: TGTGCCAGCAGCCAGAGTAAGGGGGGGCGTGAGACCCAGTACTTC; CDR3 protein: CASSQSKGGRETQYF; clone size: -; D gene: -; J gene: TRBJ2-5; V gene: TRBV14
CDR3 DNA: TGTGCCAGCAGCGTAACTAGTACCTCCTACGAGCAGTACTTC; CDR3 protein: CASSVTSTSYEQYF; clone size: -; D gene: -; J gene: TRBJ2-7; V gene: TRBV9
CDR3 DNA: TGCGCCAGCAGCCAAGAAGGGGCGTGGGCCCACACTAATGGCTACACCTTC; CDR3 protein: CASSQEGAWAHTNGYTF; clone size: few; D gene: -; J gene: TRBJ1-2; V gene: TRBV4-1
CDR3 DNA: TGCGCCAGCAGCCCGGGACTAGCGCAGGGTACAGATACGCAGTATTTT; CDR3 protein: CASSPGLAQGTDTQYF; clone size: -; D gene: TRBD2; J gene: TRBJ2-3; V gene: TRBV5-1
CDR3 DNA: TGTGCCAGCAGCCTTCGAGGGGGCTCGGGGCAGCCCCAGCATTTT; CDR3 protein: CASSLRGGSGQPQHF; clone size: -; D gene: TRBD1; J gene: TRBJ1-5; V gene: TRBV28
CDR3 DNA: TGTGCCAGCAGCTTAAAGGGACTAGCGGGAGGATTTGAGACCCAGTACTTC; CDR3 protein: CASSLKGLAGGFETQYF; clone size: few; D gene: TRBD2; J gene: TRBJ2-5; V gene: TRBV7-2
CDR3 DNA: TGTGCCAGCAGCCAAAACACCGGGACAGGGTATGGCTACACCTTC; CDR3 protein: CASSQNTGTGYGYTF; clone size: -; D gene: TRBD1; J gene: TRBJ1-2; V gene: TRBV7-2
CDR3 DNA: TGTGCCAGCAGCCCTAGGCGTAGGGGACGCGCAAACTATGGCTACACCTTC; CDR3 protein: CASSPRRRGRANYGYTF; clone size: -; D gene: -; J gene: TRBJ1-2; V gene: TRBV5-6
CDR3 DNA: TGCGCCAGCAGCTTGGGATACACAAACACCGGGGAGCTGTTTTTT; CDR3 protein: CASSLGYTNTGELFF; clone size: -; D gene: -; J gene: TRBJ2-2; V gene: TRBV5-1
CDR3 DNA: TGTGCCACAAGGGAGGATACTAACTATGGCTACACCTTC; CDR3 protein: CATREDTNYGYTF; clone size: -; D gene: -; J gene: TRBJ1-2; V gene: TRBV2
CDR3 DNA: TGTGCCAGCAGTTTGACAGGTATCTATAGCAATCAGCCCCAGCATTTT; CDR3 protein: CASSLTGIYSNQPQHF; clone size: -; D gene: -; J gene: TRBJ1-5; V gene: TRBV28
CDR3 DNA: TGCGCCAGCAGCCAATCAGCTCTCTTAGGAGAAAAACTGTTTTTT; CDR3 protein: CASSQSALLGEKLFF; clone size: -; D gene: -; J gene: TRBJ1-4; V gene: TRBV4-1
CDR3 DNA: TGTGCCTGGAGGGCCCCTCGGGGGGGGGTAGAAGAGACCCAGTACTTC; CDR3 protein: CAWRAPRGGVEETQYF; clone size: few; D gene: TRBD2; J gene: TRBJ2-5; V gene: TRBV30
CDR3 DNA: TGTGCCAGTAGTACCGCCCATGGGGACGTTGAGCAGTACTTC; CDR3 protein: CASSTAHGDVEQYF; clone size: once; D gene: -; J gene: TRBJ2-7; V gene: TRBV19
CDR3 DNA: TGTGCCAGCAGCACCCCGAGCGGGAGCTACGAGCAGTACTTC; CDR3 protein: CASSTPSGSYEQYF; clone size: -; D gene: TRBD2; J gene: TRBJ2-7; V gene: TRBV5-6